Shown below are 19 T cell receptor beta chains from a single sample sequenced in a study of human thymus T cells (dated by TCRdb to 2018 to 2020). Preparation of the library involved the immunoSEQ multiplex PCR assay. Imported from immuneACCESS, the table was reduced by TCRdb to in-frame sequences with V and J called. These copies leave out some clones; in studies compared against another copy, an unresolved V gene accounts for under half, and the cause of the remainder is not known. The sample records 40,000 to 45,000 clones, approximately 95% of which are singletons. The biggest ten clones account for approximately 0.13% of the sample. Sequencing was done on a sample of blood. The origin of the receptors is a boy less than two years old with a congenital heart defect but otherwise immunologically healthy.

The chain couples TRBV7-8 to TRBJ1-2; D gene uncertain. Germline V gene data show CDR1 as SGHVS and CDR2 as FQNEAQ. The CDR3 runs to 12 residues. With 3 bases removed from V and 2 bases from J, the gap between germline ends came to 4 bases. CDR3 in DNA: TGTGCCAGCAGCTTGGACAACTATGGCTACACCTTC. This codes for CASSLDNYGYTF.

The chain joins TRBV19 to TRBJ2-5; 10 bases agree with TRBD1. Trimming removed 5 bases from V and 5 bases from J; junction bases left unmatched: 11. Germline-derived CDR1 and CDR2 are LNHDA and SQIVND (reference sequence). The CDR3 sequence is 16 residues long. The CDR3: CASSAITGTGVETQYF. DNA for the CDR3: TGTGCCAGTAGTGCCATTACCGGGACAGGGGTCGAGACCCAGTACTTC.

V gene TRBV28 combines with J gene TRBJ2-3; D is ambiguous. This CDR3 is 16 amino acids long. The V and J ends lost 6 bases and 1 base respectively, with 17 bases between them. Looked up from germline, CDR1 is MDHEN and CDR2 is SYDVKM. The CDR3 bases are TGTGCCAGCAGACCCGGACGTCTCCGGGGCACAGATACGCAGTATTTT. It translates to CASRPGRLRGTDTQYF.

This chain uses TRBV28 with TRBJ1-3; TRBD1 matches 11 bases. The CDR3 consists of 15 residues. V lost 5 bases, J lost 7 bases, and 7 bases stayed unmatched. CDR1 is MDHEN, CDR2 SYDVKM, per germline. The CDR3 protein is CASSRTGGVGNTIYF. In nucleotides, the CDR3 is TGTGCCAGCAGTCGGACAGGGGGCGTGGGGAACACCATATATTTT.

The V call is TRBV7-9, the J call TRBJ1-2; D is unresolved. Trimming removed 6 bases from V and 5 bases from J, with 10 bases in between. The CDR3 extends over 12 amino acids. The germline V gene has CDR1 SEHNR and CDR2 FQNEAQ (reference sequence). The CDR3 protein is CASSYLAYGYTF. In nucleotides, the CDR3 is TGTGCCAGCAGTTACTTAGCTTATGGCTACACCTTC.

This chain uses TRBV28 with TRBJ1-5; D unresolved. Trimming took off 8 bases at V and 5 bases at J, with 10 bases between the two ends. Germline V CDR1 and CDR2: MDHEN, SYDVKM. This CDR3 has 12 residues. DNA for the CDR3: TGTGCCAGCCCATCTTTTTATCAGCCCCAGCATTTT. As protein: CASPSFYQPQHF. Based on the CDR3 plus reference TRBV28 and TRBJ1-5, the full variable domain is DVKVTQSSRYLVKRTGEKVFLECVQDMDHENMFWYRQDPGLGLRLIYFSYDVKMKEKGDIPEGYSVSREKKERFSLILESASTNQTSMYLCASPSFYQPQHFGDGTRLSIL.

The J gene is TRBJ2-1, the V gene TRBV19; 13 bases map to TRBD2. The CDR3 is 14 residues long. Germline-derived CDR1 and CDR2 are LNHDA and SQIVND (reference sequence). The junction had 5 bases not matched to a gene; V was cut back by 6 bases and J by 9 bases. CDR3 in amino acids: CASRGLAGFGEQFF. The CDR3 DNA follows: TGTGCCAGTAGGGGACTAGCGGGGTTTGGTGAGCAGTTCTTC. The variable domain in full, completed from reference TRBV19 and TRBJ2-1, reads DGGITQSPKYLFRKEGQNVTLSCEQNLNHDAMYWYRQDPGQGLRLIYYSQIVNDFQKGDIAEGYSVSREKKESFPLTVTSAQKNPTAFYLCASRGLAGFGEQFFGPGTRLTVL.

This clone is a singleton in its sample. The chain couples TRBV5-4 to TRBJ2-3; a possible D gene is TRBD1 (6 bases). Trimming took off 1 base at V and 5 bases at J, with 8 bases between the two ends. Germline V gene data show CDR1 as SGHNT and CDR2 as YYREEE (reference sequence). This CDR3 spans 13 amino acids. Written as DNA, the CDR3 is TGTGCCAGCAGCTTGTCCAGGGGAGATACGCAGTATTTT. It yields the protein CASSLSRGDTQYF.

The chain employs TRBV10-3 and TRBJ1-2, with 11 bases identical to TRBD1. Trimming at V came to 11 bases and at J to 4 bases, leaving 6 bases not matched to a gene. The CDR3 covers 13 residues. Germline CDR1 reads ENHRY; CDR2 reads SYGVKD. The CDR3 sequence is CASTGTGGYGYTF. The CDR3 DNA is TGTGCCTCGACCGGGACAGGGGGCTATGGCTACACCTTC.

This chain uses TRBV2 with TRBJ2-4; 10 nucleotides align to TRBD2. Trimming removed 3 bases from V and 2 bases from J; junction bases left unmatched: 4. CDR3 length equals 16 residues. The V gene's germline CDR1 is SNHLY and CDR2 FYNNEI. The CDR3 loop reads CASSDPSGGTKNIQYF. The CDR3 nucleotides read TGTGCCAGCAGTGACCCTAGCGGGGGTACCAAAAACATTCAGTACTTC.

V gene TRBV14 combines with J gene TRBJ1-1; D may be TRBD1 (5 bases). Trimming left V 2 bases short and J 1 base short, with 23 bases between. Per germline, CDR1 SGHDN and CDR2 FVKESK. CDR3 length: 19 residues. CDR3 protein: CASSQTLFKRAGGNTEAFF. The CDR3, as DNA: TGTGCCAGCAGCCAAACGCTATTCAAACGCGCGGGGGGGAACACTGAAGCTTTCTTT.

V is TRBV10-3 and J is TRBJ1-3; no definite D call. Germline-derived CDR1 and CDR2 are ENHRY and SYGVKD. V lost 2 bases and J 2 bases, leaving 4 bases between the germline ends. The CDR3 sequence is 13 residues long. The CDR3 sequence: CAISETAGNTIYF. CDR3 bases: TGTGCCATCAGTGAGACGGCTGGAAACACCATATATTTT.

This sequence joins TRBV28 and TRBJ1-4, with D uncertain. The CDR3 extends over 13 amino acids. The germline V gene has CDR1 MDHEN and CDR2 SYDVKM. Trimming took 10 bases from V and 3 from J, leaving 12 bases between them. In DNA, the CDR3 is TGTGCCATAAGCGACACCCCTAATGAAAAACTGTTTTTT. Encoded protein: CAISDTPNEKLFF.

The rearrangement uses TRBV28 and TRBJ1-1; D remains ambiguous. This CDR3 contains 13 residues. Trimming left V 6 bases short and J 3 bases short, with 11 bases between. Per the germline V gene, CDR1 is MDHEN and CDR2 is SYDVKM. The CDR3 DNA sequence: TGTGCCAGCAGCCGTCAAAGGGACACTGAAGCTTTCTTT. It codes for CASSRQRDTEAFF.

This clone was seen once. The CDR3 nucleotides read TGTGCCAGCAGTTTAAGATCAGGGGGGGGCTATGGCTACACCTTC. Its protein product is CASSLRSGGGYGYTF. The rearrangement joins TRBV27 to TRBJ1-2; 7 nucleotides match TRBD1. CDR1 is MNHEY and CDR2 is SMNVEV in the germline V gene (reference sequence). Germline trimming cut 2 bases from V and 4 bases from J; bases unmatched to any gene: 7. The CDR3 has 15 amino acids.

The chain uses TRBV5-4 and TRBJ2-3; unclear D gene. The V gene lost 3 bases and the J gene lost 4 bases, with 12 bases spanning the gap. Germline V gene lookup returns CDR1 SGHNT and CDR2 YYREEE (reference sequence). This CDR3 is 14 amino acids long. CDR3 in amino acids: CASSSQIGADTQYF. Written as DNA, the CDR3 is TGTGCCAGCAGCTCGCAAATTGGGGCAGATACGCAGTATTTT.

The chain uses TRBV14 and TRBJ1-2, with D hard to call. V lost 1 base to trimming and J lost 4 bases, with 16 bases between them. CDR1 and CDR2 from the germline V gene are SGHDN and FVKESK. CDR3 length equals 16 residues. CDR3 nucleotides: TGTGCCAGCAGCCAAGCTATTGGGGAAAGAGGCTATGGCTACACCTTC. This translates into CASSQAIGERGYGYTF.

J is TRBJ1-2 and V is TRBV11-2; D unresolved. The V and J ends lost 1 base and 3 bases respectively, with 3 bases between them. This CDR3 has 12 residues. Germline V lookup: CDR1 SGHAT, CDR2 FQNNGV. The CDR3 loop is CASSLGHYGYTF. In DNA, the CDR3 is TGTGCCAGCAGCTTAGGACACTATGGCTACACCTTC.

The chain couples TRBV30 to TRBJ2-5; 7 bases align to TRBD2. This CDR3 region has 13 residues. V was pared by 8 bases and J by 2 bases, with 8 bases of the junction left unmatched. The V gene's germline CDR1 is GTSNPN and CDR2 SVGIG (reference sequence). The CDR3 protein is CARTVGGQETQYF. The CDR3 nucleotides read TGTGCCCGGACGGTGGGGGGGCAAGAGACCCAGTACTTC.